Listed here is a single T cell receptor beta chain. The antigen remains unidentified. Assay: immunoSEQ multiplex PCR; the TCRdb copy retains only in-frame clones and omits some. The table includes roughly 10,000 clones, 65% to 85% detected once. This sample is drawn from a study of follicular helper T cells after annual influenza vaccination. Study-wide findings and caveats: Yearly vaccinations repeatedly recalled conserved clonotypes in ICOS+CD38+ cTfh.

V lost 3 bases to trimming and J lost 9 bases, with 4 bases between them. Germline CDR1 and CDR2: MNHNS and SASEGT. There are 10 residues in the CDR3. Noted time point: 2015-2016 season, pre-vaccination. The chain joins TRBV6-1 to TRBJ2-3; no reliable D call. The source of this sequence is an adult who received the influenza vaccine. The sequences come from CXCR5+ CD38- circulating T follicular helper cells from blood, collected on the day of influenza vaccination. Subset given: circulating Tfh, non-naive CD4+CXCR5+PD-1+ (ICOS+CD38+ or ICOS-CD38-). The CDR3 sequence is CASSEATQYF. Here the CDR3 DNA reads TGTGCCAGCAGTGAGGCGACGCAGTATTTT.